This is a list of T cell receptor beta chains from one sample in a study of T-cell memory formation after mild COVID-19. TCRdb passed the 5' RACE reads through MiXCR, listing each CDR3 protein once. This table holds about 260,000 distinct CDR3 sequences, around 8% found once. Sequencing input: PBMCs or a T cell subset sorted from them (not recorded which). The receptor set was obtained from a man aged 18 to 29 who had mild COVID-19 (a few samples of this study predate the infection). Cell type and time point are not known. Both conserved end residues are part of each CDR3. D genes are given only for firm matches. A clone size is listed for some rows: how often the clone was seen (once, few, many), or a class if it is expanded.

few,TRBV5-4,TRBD2,TRBJ2-3,CASSLLLAGAADTQYF,TGTGCCAGCAGCTTGTTGCTAGCGGGGGCGGCCGATACGCAGTATTTT
many,TRBV3-1,TRBD2,TRBJ2-1,CASSHGLAGSADNEQFF,TGTGCCAGCAGCCACGGACTAGCGGGGAGCGCGGACAATGAGCAGTTCTTC
few,TRBV7-3,.,TRBJ2-3,CASSLRYTSTDTQYF,TGTGCCAGCAGCTTACGGTACACAAGCACAGATACGCAGTATTTT
few,TRBV7-9,.,TRBJ1-1,CASSGSWGFMNTEAFF,TGTGCCAGCAGCGGTTCTTGGGGCTTCATGAACACTGAAGCTTTCTTT
.,TRBV11-2,TRBD2,TRBJ2-3,CASSRLAGRTNTDTQYF,TGTGCCAGCAGCCGACTAGCGGGGAGAACTAACACAGATACGCAGTATTTT
many,TRBV5-1,.,TRBJ1-4,CASSLGLGEGEKLFF,TGCGCCAGCAGCTTGGGACTAGGAGAGGGAGAAAAACTGTTTTTT
many,TRBV4-1,.,TRBJ1-2,CASSQRHGAGLLYGYTF,TGCGCCAGCAGCCAAAGACACGGGGCGGGACTTTTATATGGCTACACCTTC
.,TRBV2,.,TRBJ1-5,CAFQEGNQPQHF,TGTGCCTTCCAGGAAGGCAATCAGCCCCAGCATTTT
few,TRBV6-5,TRBD1,TRBJ2-4,CASSSSTGPLAKNIQYF,TGTGCCAGCAGTTCATCGACAGGGCCACTAGCCAAAAACATTCAGTACTTC
.,TRBV5-4,.,TRBJ1-1,CASSGAVSAGTEAFF,TGTGCCAGCAGCGGGGCGGTTTCAGCGGGCACTGAAGCTTTCTTT
few,TRBV4-1,TRBD1,TRBJ1-1,CASSLYGQGAGTEAFF,TGCGCCAGCAGCCTGTATGGACAGGGGGCGGGGACTGAAGCTTTCTTT
once,TRBV5-6,.,TRBJ2-7,CASSRGDPIYEQYF,TGTGCCAGCAGCCGCGGGGACCCCATCTACGAGCAGTACTTC
many,TRBV20-1,.,TRBJ2-2,CSARAANTGELFF,TGCAGTGCTAGGGCAGCGAACACCGGGGAGCTGTTTTTT
.,TRBV7-9,.,TRBJ1-1,CASSASLKLFF,TGTGCCAGCAGCGCGTCCCTGAAGCTTTTCTTT
.,TRBV7-2,.,TRBJ2-4,CASSFAGSNIQYF,TGTGCCAGCAGCTTCGCAGGGAGTAACATTCAGTACTTC
few,TRBV7-6,.,TRBJ2-5,CASSPGPEGETQYF,TGTGCCAGCAGCCCAGGACCAGAGGGCGAGACCCAGTACTTC
.,TRBV5-6,.,TRBJ2-5,CASSFGHGIGTQYF,TGTGCCAGCAGCTTTGGACACGGGATAGGGACCCAGTACTTC
few,TRBV9,.,TRBJ1-1,CASSPQGGSGYTEAFF,TGTGCCAGCAGCCCCCAGGGAGGGTCGGGGTACACTGAAGCTTTCTTT
.,TRBV7-2,.,TRBJ1-1,CASSLGPGPNQEAFF,TGTGCCAGCAGCTTAGGCCCGGGACCGAACCAAGAAGCTTTCTTT
few,TRBV20-1,.,TRBJ2-3,CSASQPTDTQYF,TGCAGTGCTAGCCAGCCCACAGATACGCAGTATTTT
.,TRBV4-2,TRBD2,TRBJ2-5,CASSQDWAGGLSKTQYF,TGTGCCAGCAGCCAAGATTGGGCGGGGGGGCTTAGTAAGACCCAGTACTTC
few,TRBV19,.,TRBJ2-1,CASSTPGGSYNEQFF,TGTGCCAGTAGTACGCCCGGGGGCTCCTACAATGAGCAGTTCTTC
.,TRBV20-1,TRBD1,TRBJ1-1,CSANDRGPGTEAFF,TGCAGTGCGAACGACAGGGGCCCGGGGACTGAAGCTTTCTTT
.,TRBV5-5,.,TRBJ1-2,CASSSDGRGGGYTF,TGTGCCAGCAGCTCCGATGGCAGGGGTGGTGGCTACACCTTC
few,TRBV28,TRBD1,TRBJ1-2,CASSLGERTGVYGYTF,TGTGCCAGCAGCCTAGGGGAAAGGACAGGGGTCTATGGCTACACCTTC
few,TRBV12-3/TRBV12-4,TRBD2,TRBJ2-1,CASSAGLAGPWQFF,TGTGCCAGCAGCGCGGGACTAGCGGGGCCCTGGCAGTTCTTC
few,TRBV29-1,.,TRBJ2-5,CSVSEETQYF,TGCAGCGTCTCTGAGGAGACCCAGTACTTC
few,TRBV5-1,.,TRBJ1-6,CASSLGSLNSPLHF,TGCGCCAGCAGCTTGGGGAGTCTAAATTCACCCCTCCACTTT
many,TRBV7-9,TRBD2,TRBJ2-3,CASSLARLAGDPTDTQYF,TGTGCCAGCAGCTTAGCAAGACTAGCGGGAGACCCCACAGATACGCAGTATTTT
.,TRBV12-3/TRBV12-4,.,TRBJ1-1,CASRGTRGTEAFF,TGTGCCAGCAGGGGCACGAGGGGCACTGAAGCTTTCTTT
few,TRBV3-1,.,TRBJ1-2,CASSQDKRGGYTF,TGTGCCAGCAGCCAGGACAAACGGGGAGGCTACACCTTC
.,TRBV7-9,.,TRBJ2-5,CASQEAGGGDYPHETQYF,TGTGCCAGCCAAGAGGCAGGGGGCGGGGACTACCCCCACGAGACCCAGTACTTC
.,TRBV5-1,.,TRBJ1-1,CASSVQVTNTEAFF,TGCGCCAGCAGTGTGCAGGTAACGAACACTGAAGCTTTCTTT
.,TRBV6-5,TRBD1,TRBJ2-2,CASSYRFDYRGATNTGELFF,TGTGCCAGCAGTTACCGCTTCGACTACAGGGGGGCGACGAACACCGGGGAGCTGTTTTTT
many,TRBV24-1,.,TRBJ2-1,CATSEFTGSWFF,TGTGCCACCAGTGAATTTACAGGGTCTTGGTTCTTC
.,TRBV7-6,.,TRBJ2-7,CASSLAGLANSYEQYF,TGTGCCAGCAGCTTAGCGGGGCTAGCGAACTCCTACGAGCAGTACTTC
.,TRBV6-2/TRBV6-3,.,TRBJ1-1,CASSYPEGRGNTEAFF,TGTGCCAGCAGTTACCCCGAGGGGAGGGGGAACACTGAAGCTTTCTTT
few,TRBV7-9,.,TRBJ1-2,CASTHTGSDYGYTF,TGTGCCAGCACCCACACGGGTAGCGACTATGGCTACACCTTC
few,TRBV7-2,TRBD1,TRBJ1-2,CASSLAGTGGFSGYTF,TGTGCCAGCAGTTTAGCCGGGACAGGGGGATTTAGTGGCTACACCTTC
few,TRBV28,TRBD1,TRBJ2-1,CASSSGQGHEQFF,TGTGCCAGCAGTTCCGGACAGGGTCATGAGCAGTTCTTC
.,TRBV18,TRBD2,TRBJ2-1,CASSPLAGARWGEQFF,TGTGCCAGCTCACCCCTAGCGGGGGCCCGGTGGGGAGAGCAGTTCTTC
few,TRBV5-1,.,TRBJ2-2,CASSRRTVTGELFF,TGCGCCAGCAGCCGGAGGACGGTCACCGGGGAGCTGTTTTTT
.,TRBV6-2/TRBV6-3,TRBD2,TRBJ2-1,CASSLTRPRTSGASYNEQFF,TGTGCCAGCAGTCTCACACGACCAAGGACTAGCGGGGCCTCCTACAATGAGCAGTTCTTC
.,TRBV6-5,.,TRBJ2-7,CASGYLPSYF,TGTGCCAGCGGTTACCTTCCCTCGTACTTC
few,TRBV7-3,TRBD1,TRBJ1-1,CASSTTGTGALTEAFF,TGTGCCAGCAGCACCACCGGGACAGGGGCCCTCACTGAAGCTTTCTTT
many,TRBV4-1,.,TRBJ2-7,CASSHKDGYEQYF,TGCGCCAGCAGCCATAAGGACGGGTACGAGCAGTACTTC
few,TRBV6-5,.,TRBJ2-1,CASKGGSWLYEQFF,TGTGCCAGCAAGGGGGGGTCCTGGCTCTATGAGCAGTTCTTC
many,TRBV5-1,.,TRBJ2-5,CASSIDRQETQYF,TGCGCCAGCAGCATCGATAGGCAAGAGACCCAGTACTTC